The entry that follows covers one T cell receptor beta chain sequence. Its antigen remains unidentified. Base qualities are not at hand, and no much larger clone is one base apart. V drops 5 bases and J drops 0 bases, leaving 8 bases in between. The germline V gene specifies SGHTA as CDR1 and FQGTGA as CDR2. Measured from the cysteine to the phenylalanine, the CDR3 is 14 residues long. Only the CDR3 DNA is retained, 42 bases long and in frame from the first base. This specimen belongs to a study of cytomegalovirus exposure and HLA in healthy donors (dated by TCRdb to about 2017). Concerning the study at large: According to an earlier analysis of 587 of the donors, 150 million to 200 million T cells yielded approximately 120 million unique TCR beta sequences and approximately 300 Gb of sequence data. A later analysis re-examined previously published TCR beta repertoires from several hundred donors and added high-resolution HLA genotyping to investigate patterns of TCR occurrence. An earlier analysis of roughly 580 of the donors used high-throughput TCR beta sequencing to judge whether each TCR beta V gene segment behaved as functional or pseudogenic. An early release that covered roughly 600 HLA-typed donors contained approximately 300 gigabases of sequencing data and roughly 84 million unique TCR sequences. Of the approximately 370 genotyped donors, 81% were placed in the genetic ancestry cluster associated with self-reported Caucasian donors. High-throughput TCR immunosequencing, statistical association of individual TCRs with disease status, and machine learning were combined to predict cytomegalovirus infection status. The later analysis used no new phenotypic data to find candidate immune exposures, relying instead on TCR beta sequences and their occurrence across donors. The study profiled the T cell repertoires of fewer than 850 subjects by immunosequencing and related them to cytomegalovirus serostatus. Among some 400 genotyped donors of the cohort, an average of around 240,000 unique TCR beta nucleotide sequences were sequenced per donor, approximately 20% of them non-productive. A later genetic analysis took genome-wide SNP genotypes for about 55% of the roughly 670 donors and used that subset as a discovery cohort. HLA typing included class I and class II loci at four-digit resolution. A separate validation cohort of 100 to 150 different subjects was used in addition to the roughly 700-subject first cohort. Every discovery cohort repertoire had been produced on one sequencing platform. The number of donors typed differed by locus, with roughly 620-630 for A, B, C, DRB1 and DQB1, around 500 for DQA1, about 610 for DPA1, and approximately 470 for DPB1. The study aimed to test whether cataloging public T cell receptors could reveal signatures of past pathogen exposure. Donor age, sex, ethnicity and CMV serostatus were collected together with the repertoire data. Four to six DR-DQ haplotypes were handled as single units for association and clustering, since linkage in the cohort was strong. Paper-wide results and their limitations: Linkage disequilibrium might explain the correlated functional status among segregating V segments, but an unknown experimental factor could not be ruled out. Assigning TCR associations to individual alleles was difficult when HLA alleles, especially DR and DQ, strongly co-occurred. Immune exposure information for the cohort was limited to CMV serostatus. Broadly in line with IMGT annotations, most TCR beta V segments showed up in productive rearrangements about 90% or about 30% of the time in an earlier analysis of under 700 of the donors. While some public TCRs were present in many individuals, most TCR sequences turned up only very rarely across donors. It was suggested by the authors that the approach could potentially be generalized to other disease states and immunological phenotypes. Roughly uniform sequencing depth across donors was assumed in presence/absence analyses, although this assumption may not hold. In this cohort, only TCR beta chains were sequenced, and detectable features were limited by the absence of alpha or paired-chain data. The classifier was reported to diagnose cytomegalovirus status with high specificity and sensitivity in both the original and validation cohorts. A further reported finding was that TCR beta sequences accurately predicted the HLA-A and HLA-B alleles for most subjects in the first cohort. Because counts were too low, about 15 rarely observed V segments, including chromosome 9 orphons, were left out of the earlier analysis of 500 to 750 of the donors. The study gave a list of 150 to 200 TCR beta chains associated with cytomegalovirus. Compared with the 666-donor mean, donors in an Asian-associated ancestry cluster had fewer N-insertions in productive TCRs, according to a later genetic analysis. According to a later analysis, parvovirus B19, influenza, CMV and Epstein-Barr virus appeared linked to several top co-occurrence clusters. Because HLA typing was unavailable for some donors at each locus, only the typed subset was used in association tests. According to a later analysis, most CMV-associated TCR beta chains appeared to be HLA-restricted, and the HLA associations seemed to be driven largely by CMV exposure. Specific HLA alleles were associated with 15,000 to 20,000 TCR beta sequences at a false discovery rate of 0.05 in a later analysis. The sequencing pipeline was judged likely to have produced a cluster of highly shared sequence variants as a technical artifact. A later analysis found that HLA-associated TCR beta chains were more clonally expanded and had lower generation probabilities than equally common non-associated chains. In vitro tests confirmed that a few of the cytomegalovirus-associated TCR beta chains recognize cytomegalovirus antigens. Because the 87-base-pair reads could not distinguish some IMGT-functional V segments, including TRBV6-2 and TRBV6-3, those segments were excluded. In a later genetic analysis, a missense DCLRE1C variant was associated with V-gene and J-gene trimming of TCR beta chains, and the association was replicated in an independent cohort. A later analysis found that TCR association rates varied across HLA loci, with DRB1 alleles showing the most associated TCRs and HLA-C alleles the fewest.

The library was obtained by the immunoSEQ multiplex PCR assay. A mixture of 60 forward primers for TCR Vbeta segments and 13 reverse primers for TCR Jbeta segments was used in the multiplex PCR. A multiplex PCR assay on genomic DNA amplified the CDR3 region of rearranged TCR beta genes. The amplified TCR beta libraries were sequenced on the Illumina HiSeq System as 87-base-pair reads. As for the authors' bioinformatics: In a later analysis, some 80 million unique TCR beta chains were counted across the roughly 610 repertoires, and roughly 10 million of these chains were shared by at least two donors. To remove PCR and sequencing errors, raw reads were error-corrected and collapsed into unique sequences using a nearest-neighbor algorithm that merged closely related sequences. To assign V, D and J gene segments, CDR3 sequences were aligned to IMGT reference sequences. For a sequence to be retained, a match of at least six nucleotides was required to both a V gene segment and a J gene segment. A rearrangement counted as productive if the CDR3 had no stop codons and remained in frame with V and J, and every other rearrangement counted as non-productive. CDR3 was defined by IMGT convention, running from the second conserved V-encoded cysteine to the conserved J-encoded phenylalanine. The earlier analysis of 500 to 600 of the donors excluded sequences that lacked an unambiguous match to a single V gene segment. An earlier analysis of approximately 590 of the donors classified V segments as functional when productive rearrangements were above 56.7% and as segregating when the standard deviation between donors was above 5%. A statistical classification framework was built to diagnose cytomegalovirus status from the catalog of TCR beta chain sequences. A later analysis assigned V and J genes by comparing TCR nucleotide sequences with IMGT/GENE-DB human TR gene sequences. In a later analysis, CDR3 sequences and most-parsimonious VDJ recombination scenarios were assigned using the TCRdist pipeline. In a later analysis, each TCR beta chain was defined by its CDR3 amino acid sequence together with its V-gene family, and reads without a unique V-gene family were excluded. To address suspected cross-contamination and a sequencing artifact, a later analysis removed a few hundred highly shared, low-generation-probability nucleotide sequences. A later analysis calculated a clonal expansion index for each public chain from normalized within-repertoire ranks of inferred template counts. In a later analysis, generation probabilities were computed with a VDJ recombination model fitted to out-of-frame rearrangements, and the resulting probabilities were checked against IGoR. In a later analysis, TCR-TCR, TCR-HLA and TCR-CMV co-occurrence was scored with hypergeometric tests, and a repertoire-size bias correction was applied to TCR pairs. To estimate false discovery rates, a later analysis permuted the HLA or CMV assignments 20 times. In a later analysis, co-occurring TCRs were grouped using DBSCAN, and TCRdist sequence similarity was added for clustering within HLA-allele-positive subsets. Repertoires with fewer than 30,000 or more than 120,000 public chains, plus five repertoires with anomalous nucleotide sharing, were excluded from co-occurrence clustering. TCRdb's version of the immuneACCESS table is confined to in-frame rearrangements and falls short of the full clone set. An unresolved V gene accounts for under half of the shortfall where checked; the remainder is of unknown origin. V and J calls and clone size come straight from that table; D and trimming were deduced from the DNA. In all, the sample holds about 160,000 clones, and approximately 80% of those were seen once. About 1.3% of the sample is held by the ten biggest clonotypes.

The cohort consisted of hundreds of healthy bone marrow donors. At the time of sampling, all cohort members were nominally healthy, though unrecorded immune exposures were likely present. The donor was CMV seronegative and belonged to the group of around 400 seronegative cohort members. A peripheral blood sample was collected from each donor, and TCR beta sequencing was performed on peripheral blood mononuclear cells. Genomic DNA was extracted from the blood cell samples with the Qiagen DNeasy Blood Extraction Kit. Sequenced input: PBMCs. The chain links TRBV7-3 with TRBJ2-1, with no D gene named confidently. This TCR came from a male donor in good health and CMV-seronegative. The bases are TGTGCCAGCAGCCCCCTTCCCTCCTACAATGAGCAGTTCTTC. This translates into CASSPLPSYNEQFF. Beyond the CDR3, the reference TRBV7-3 and TRBJ2-1 genes provide the residues; the full variable domain reads: GAGVSQTPSNKVTEKGKYVELRCDPISGHTALYWYRQSLGQGPEFLIYFQGTGAADDSGLPNDRFFAVRPEGSVSTLKIQRTERGDSAVYLCASSPLPSYNEQFFGPGTRLTVL.